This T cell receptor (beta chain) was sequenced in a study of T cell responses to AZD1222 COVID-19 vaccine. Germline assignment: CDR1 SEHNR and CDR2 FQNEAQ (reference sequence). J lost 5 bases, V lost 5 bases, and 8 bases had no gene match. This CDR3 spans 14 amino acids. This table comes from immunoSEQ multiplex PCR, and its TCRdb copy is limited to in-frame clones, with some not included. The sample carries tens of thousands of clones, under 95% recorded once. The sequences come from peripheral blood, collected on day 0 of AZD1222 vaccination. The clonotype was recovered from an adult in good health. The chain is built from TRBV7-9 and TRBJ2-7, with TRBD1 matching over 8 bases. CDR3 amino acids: CASSPPDRDHEQYF. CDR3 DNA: TGTGCCAGCAGCCCGCCGGACAGGGACCACGAGCAGTACTTC. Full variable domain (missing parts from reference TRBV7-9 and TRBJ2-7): DTGVSQNPRHKITKRGQNVTFRCDPISEHNRLYWYRQTLGQGPEFLTYFQNEAQLEKSRLLSDRFSAERPKGSFSTLEIQRTEQGDSAMYLCASSPPDRDHEQYFGPGTRLTVT.